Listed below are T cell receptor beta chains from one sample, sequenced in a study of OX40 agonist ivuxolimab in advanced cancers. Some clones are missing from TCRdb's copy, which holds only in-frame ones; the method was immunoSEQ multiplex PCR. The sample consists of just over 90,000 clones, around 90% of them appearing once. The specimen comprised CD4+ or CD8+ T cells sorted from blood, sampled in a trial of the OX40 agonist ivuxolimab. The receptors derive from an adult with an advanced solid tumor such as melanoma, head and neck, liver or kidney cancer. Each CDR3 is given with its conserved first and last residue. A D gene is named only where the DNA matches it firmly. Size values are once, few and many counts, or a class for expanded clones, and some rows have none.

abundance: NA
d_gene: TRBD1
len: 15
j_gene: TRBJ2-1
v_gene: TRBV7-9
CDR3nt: TGTGCCAGCAGCTTAGGACAGGGAGAGCGTTATGAGCAGTTCTTC
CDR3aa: CASSLGQGERYEQFF

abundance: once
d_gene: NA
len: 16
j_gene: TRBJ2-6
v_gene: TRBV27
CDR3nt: TGTGCCACTAGTGGACTGGGAAGCTCTGGGGCCAACGTCCTGACTTTC
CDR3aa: CATSGLGSSGANVLTF

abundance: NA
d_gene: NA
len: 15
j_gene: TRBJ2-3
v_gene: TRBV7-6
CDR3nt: TGTGCCAGCAGCAGGGACTCCTTCAGCACAGATACGCAGTATTTT
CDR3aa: CASSRDSFSTDTQYF

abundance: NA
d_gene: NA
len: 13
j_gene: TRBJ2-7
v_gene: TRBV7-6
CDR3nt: TGTGCCAGCAGCGCGGGACTCCTCTACGAGCAGTACTTC
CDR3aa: CASSAGLLYEQYF

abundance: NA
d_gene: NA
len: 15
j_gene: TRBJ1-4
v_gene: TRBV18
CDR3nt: TGTGCCAGCTCACCGTGGGATTCAACTAATGAAAAACTGTTTTTT
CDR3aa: CASSPWDSTNEKLFF

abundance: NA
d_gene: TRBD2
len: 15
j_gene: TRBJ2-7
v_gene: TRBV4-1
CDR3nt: TGCGCCAGCAGCCAGGCTTTTGGCGGGGGGTACGAGCAGTACTTC
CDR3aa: CASSQAFGGGYEQYF

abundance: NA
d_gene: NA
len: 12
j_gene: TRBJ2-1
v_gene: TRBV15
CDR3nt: TGTGCCACCAGCAGATCCAACAGGGAGCAGTTCTTC
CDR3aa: CATSRSNREQFF

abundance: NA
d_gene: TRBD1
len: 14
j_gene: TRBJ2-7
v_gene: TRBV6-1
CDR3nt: TGTGCCAGCAGTGAGCCGGGACAGGAAGACGAGCAGTACTTC
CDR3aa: CASSEPGQEDEQYF

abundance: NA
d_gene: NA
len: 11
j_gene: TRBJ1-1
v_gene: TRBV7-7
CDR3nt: TGCCCAAAAGAGCGGGGGACTGAAGCTTTCTTT
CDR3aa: CPKERGTEAFF

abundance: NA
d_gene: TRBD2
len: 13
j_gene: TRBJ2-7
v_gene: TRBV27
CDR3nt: TGTGCCAGCAGACAGCGGGGTCCCTACGAGCAGTACTTC
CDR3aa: CASRQRGPYEQYF

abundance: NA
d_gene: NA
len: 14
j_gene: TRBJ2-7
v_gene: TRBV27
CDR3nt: TGTGCCAGCAGTTTATACGGGAATAACTACGAGCAGTACTTC
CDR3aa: CASSLYGNNYEQYF

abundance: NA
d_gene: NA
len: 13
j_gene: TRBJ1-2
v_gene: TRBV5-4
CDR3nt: TGTGCCAGCAGCTTGTGGGGGATCGATGGCTACACCTTC
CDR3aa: CASSLWGIDGYTF

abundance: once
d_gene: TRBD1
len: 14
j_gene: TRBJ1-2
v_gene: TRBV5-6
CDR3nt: TGTGCCAGCAGCTTCGGACAGGCTAACTATGGCTACACCTTC
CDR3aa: CASSFGQANYGYTF

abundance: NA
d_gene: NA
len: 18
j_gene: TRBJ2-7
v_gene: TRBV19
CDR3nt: TGTGCCAGTAGTATAGATCTGGCGTCCCGCGATGAGACTCTCGAGCAGTACTTC
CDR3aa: CASSIDLASRDETLEQYF

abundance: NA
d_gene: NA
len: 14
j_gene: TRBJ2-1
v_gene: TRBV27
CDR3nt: TGTGCCAGCAGTTTGAACCCCAGGGGGGGTGAGCAGTTCTTC
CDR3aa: CASSLNPRGGEQFF